The sequence of this T cell receptor beta chain was determined in a study of identical twins (dated by TCRdb to the mid-2010s). In the study overall: To test whether fetal clonotypes persist, this study deep-sequenced TCR alpha and beta repertoires from monozygotic twins, from unrelated adults of various ages, and from cord blood. To rule out contamination, replicate twin experiments were performed at different times with different library preparation protocols. The investigation overall reported the following: Out-of-frame TCR alpha sharing in monozygotic twins was systematically underestimated by recombination models, whereas sharing between unrelated individuals was in agreement with the recombination models. Out-of-frame TCR alpha sequences shared between twins showed an excess of low generation-probability sequences compared with coincidental sharing between unrelated individuals. In beta out-of-frame sequences, excess twin sharing was weaker, because having fewer shared sequences lowered the signal-to-noise ratio. Zero-insertion analyses could be partly confounded by invariant T cells such as MAIT and iNKT, though diverse VJ usage argued against such confounding for most clonotypes. Abundant cord blood beta clonotypes had fewer insertions, young adult naive repertoires showed a similar but weaker trend, and memory repertoires showed no such trend. Because the same donors could not be followed over many years, the conclusions relied on cross-sectional statistical analysis.

The method was 5' RACE. These reads were obtained on an Illumina HiSeq 2000. A universal primer binding site was introduced by template switching, and a unique molecular identifier was present in the final cDNA, enabling accurate counting of TCR cDNA molecules. First-strand cDNA for TCR alpha and beta chains was synthesized from specific primers in the conserved constant-segment region. To control for contamination, each cDNA library was double barcoded with a SMART-Mk sample barcode plus Illumina barcodes. TruSeq adapter sequences along with Illumina sample barcodes were introduced in two successive PCR steps. The Illumina HiSeq platform was used with custom primers to sequence TCR alpha and beta cDNA libraries. On the study's bioinformatics: Raw reads were processed with MiGEC to extract unique molecular identifiers, and MiXCR was used to determine CDR3 positions. Recombination models were inferred per individual with the repgenHMM and IGoR tools using an EM algorithm. Shared clonotypes were analyzed with the tcR package in R, and sharing was normalized by the product of cloneset sizes. To study raw recombination free of thymic and clonal selection effects, out-of-frame nonproductive sequences were analyzed. TCRdb trimmed public reads at Q25 via fastp, called clones via MiXCR and kept in-frame beta chains. Every CDR3 protein is listed once, alongside the most common genes and DNA of its rows. It is TCRdb's table, rather than the study itself, that gives the V and J calls and clone size. The sample profile shows about 900,000 distinct CDR3 sequences; 9% to 15% of them were found once. The biggest ten clones account for 1.5% to 2% of the sample.

Points on this clonotype: It has no known antigen specificity. Base qualities are not provided; no much larger clone lies one nucleotide away.

V was cut back by 5 bases and J by 8 bases, leaving a gap of 24 bases between them. The CDR3 measures 16 amino acids from cysteine to phenylalanine. The CDR3 DNA has 48 bases and is translated from base 1. Every donor in the study was a healthy Caucasian. The twin cohort consisted of three pairs of female monozygotic twins, all aged about 18 to 29 years. RNA for TCR libraries was isolated from peripheral blood mononuclear cells. In addition, the sample was reused for a study of yellow fever vaccine responses in identical twins. That second publication adds: According to the authors, in identical twins the way T cells responded to vaccination appeared partly convergent and partly personalized. Focusing on identical twins, the study followed the T cell clones that responded to the vaccine, and did so with precision.

The V and J genes are TRBV12-3 or TRBV12-4 and TRBJ1-1; the D gene is perhaps TRBD1, from 5 matching bases. Specimen: PBMCs. The clonotype comes from a woman aged 18-29 years in good health. Here the CDR3 is given as CASSPLGTKSASEAFF. At the DNA level, the sequence is TGTGCCAGCAGTCCGCTAGGGACCAAAAGCGCGTCGGAAGCTTTCTTT.